The present T cell receptor (beta chain) was sequenced within a study of cytomegalovirus exposure and HLA in healthy donors. Researchers ran the PCR with 60 Vbeta and 13 Jbeta primers. Repertoires were generated with immunoSEQ multiplex PCR, while TCRdb's copy carries only in-frame clones and drops some. The table records roughly 190,000 clones, about four fifths of them present only once. Trimming left V 5 bases short and J 0 bases short, with 17 bases between. The CDR3 loop spans 17 amino acids. Germline CDR1 reads SGHAT; CDR2 reads FQNNGV. Turning to this clone: Its matching antigen is unknown.

Points from the study as a whole: It was reported that the classifier diagnosed cytomegalovirus status with high specificity and sensitivity in both the original and validation cohorts.

This receptor was taken from a woman aged 50 to 65 in good health and CMV-seronegative. Sequenced input: PBMCs. The chain employs TRBV11-2 and TRBJ2-4; no firm D call. The CDR3 sequence: CASSPKDLNLAKNIQYF. The CDR3 nucleotides are TGTGCCAGCAGCCCCAAAGACTTAAACCTAGCCAAAAACATTCAGTACTTC.